These T cell receptor beta chains were read from a single sample in a study of CD4+ T cells in melanoma. The repertoire was sequenced with immunoSEQ multiplex PCR; TCRdb's copy has only in-frame clones and lacks some. The sample carries about 9,600 clones, roughly 70% recorded once. The sequenced material came from cells from a culture (not recorded whether cultured in vitro). These receptors were taken from a human donor with melanoma. CDR3s include the opening cysteine and the closing phenylalanine or tryptophan. Each record gives: V gene, J gene, CDR3 protein.

>TRBV2|TRBJ2-1
CASSGPETTERNEQFF
>TRBV4-2|TRBJ1-6
CASSQKDRGDYNSPLHF
>TRBV19|TRBJ1-2
CASSIVSYYGYTF
>TRBV5-4|TRBJ2-1
CASSLVYGREQFF
>TRBV5-1|TRBJ1-2
CASSYGQGWDYGYTF
>TRBV7-2|TRBJ2-3
CASSGDRYRGVTDTQYF
>TRBV1|TRBJ2-2
CTSSPLSSVPNTGELFF
>TRBV30|TRBJ1-5
CARSQIRQNNQPQHF
>TRBV9|TRBJ1-3
CASSPTGVSGNTIYF
>TRBV30|TRBJ1-2
CAWRRPDPSYGYTF